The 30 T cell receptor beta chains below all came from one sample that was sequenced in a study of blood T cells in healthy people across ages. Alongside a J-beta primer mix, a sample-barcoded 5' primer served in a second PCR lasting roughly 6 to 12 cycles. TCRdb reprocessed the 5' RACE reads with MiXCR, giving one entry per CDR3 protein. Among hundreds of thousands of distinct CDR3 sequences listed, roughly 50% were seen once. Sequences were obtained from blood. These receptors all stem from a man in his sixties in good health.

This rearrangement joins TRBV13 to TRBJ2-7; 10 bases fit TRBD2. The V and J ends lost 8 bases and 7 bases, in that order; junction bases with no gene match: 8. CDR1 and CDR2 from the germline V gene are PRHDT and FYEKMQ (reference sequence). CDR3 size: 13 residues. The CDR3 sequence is CASGQRGGNEQYF. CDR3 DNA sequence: TGTGCCAGCGGCCAGCGGGGGGGCAATGAGCAGTACTTC.

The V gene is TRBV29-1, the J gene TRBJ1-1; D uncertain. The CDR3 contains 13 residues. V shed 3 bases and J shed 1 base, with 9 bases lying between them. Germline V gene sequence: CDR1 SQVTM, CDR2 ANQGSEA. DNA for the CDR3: TGCAGCGTTGAGGTCGGTGGGAACACTGAAGCTTTCTTT. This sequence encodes CSVEVGGNTEAFF.

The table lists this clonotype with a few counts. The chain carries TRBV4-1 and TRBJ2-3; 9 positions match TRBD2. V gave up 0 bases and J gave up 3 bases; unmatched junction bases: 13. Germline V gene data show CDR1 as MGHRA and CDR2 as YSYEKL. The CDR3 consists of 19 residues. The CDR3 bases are TGCGCCAGCAGCCAAGAAGCCTCCCTTAGCGGGGGTGGGACAGATACGCAGTATTTT. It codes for CASSQEASLSGGGTDTQYF.

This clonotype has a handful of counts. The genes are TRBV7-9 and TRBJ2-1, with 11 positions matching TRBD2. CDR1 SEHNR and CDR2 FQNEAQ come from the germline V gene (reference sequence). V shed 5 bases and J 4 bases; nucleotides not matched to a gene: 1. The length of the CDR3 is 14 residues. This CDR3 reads CASSRLAGYNEQFF. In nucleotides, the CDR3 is TGTGCCAGCAGCAGACTAGCGGGATACAATGAGCAGTTCTTC.

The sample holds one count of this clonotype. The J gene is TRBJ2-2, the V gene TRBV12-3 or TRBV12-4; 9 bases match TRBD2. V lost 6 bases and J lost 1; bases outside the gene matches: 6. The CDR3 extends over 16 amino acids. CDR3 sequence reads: CASRSGGLWNTGELFF. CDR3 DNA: TGTGCCAGCAGGAGCGGGGGGCTCTGGAACACCGGGGAGCTGTTTTTT.

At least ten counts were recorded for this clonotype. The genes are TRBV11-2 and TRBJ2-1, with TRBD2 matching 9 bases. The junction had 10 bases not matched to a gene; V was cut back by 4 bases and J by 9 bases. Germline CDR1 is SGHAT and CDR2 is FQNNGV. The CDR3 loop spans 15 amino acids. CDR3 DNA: TGTGCCAGCAGCTACTCAGGGACTAGCAAGGGTGAGCAGTTCTTC. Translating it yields CASSYSGTSKGEQFF. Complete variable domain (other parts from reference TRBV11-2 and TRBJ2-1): EAGVAQSPRYKIIEKRQSVAFWCNPISGHATLYWYQQILGQGPKLLIQFQNNGVVDDSQLPKDRFSAERLKGVDSTLKIQPAKLEDSAVYLCASSYSGTSKGEQFFGPGTRLTVL.

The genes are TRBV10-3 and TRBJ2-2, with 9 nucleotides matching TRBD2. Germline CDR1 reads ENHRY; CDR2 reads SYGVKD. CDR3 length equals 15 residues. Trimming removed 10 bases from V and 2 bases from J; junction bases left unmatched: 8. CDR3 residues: CATGSGGPNTGELFF. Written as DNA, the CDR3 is TGTGCCACCGGAAGCGGGGGGCCCAACACCGGGGAGCTGTTTTTT.

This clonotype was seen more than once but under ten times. The CDR3 nucleotides are TGTGCCAGCAGCGTGCAGGGTCTATGGGAGCAGTACTTC. It translates to CASSVQGLWEQYF. The J gene is TRBJ2-7, the V gene TRBV11-2, with D possibly being TRBD1 (5 bases). This CDR3 region has 13 residues. From germline, CDR1 is SGHAT and CDR2 FQNNGV. V lost 5 bases and J lost 7, with 15 bases in between. The variable domain in full, with the rest retrieved from reference TRBV11-2 and TRBJ2-7, is EAGVAQSPRYKIIEKRQSVAFWCNPISGHATLYWYQQILGQGPKLLIQFQNNGVVDDSQLPKDRFSAERLKGVDSTLKIQPAKLEDSAVYLCASSVQGLWEQYFGPGTRLTVT.

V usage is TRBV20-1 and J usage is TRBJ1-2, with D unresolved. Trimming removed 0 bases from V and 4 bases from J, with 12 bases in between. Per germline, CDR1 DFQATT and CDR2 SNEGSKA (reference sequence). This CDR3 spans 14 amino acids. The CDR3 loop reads CSARDNTPAYGYTF. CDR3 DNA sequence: TGCAGTGCTAGAGATAATACGCCAGCCTATGGCTACACCTTC.

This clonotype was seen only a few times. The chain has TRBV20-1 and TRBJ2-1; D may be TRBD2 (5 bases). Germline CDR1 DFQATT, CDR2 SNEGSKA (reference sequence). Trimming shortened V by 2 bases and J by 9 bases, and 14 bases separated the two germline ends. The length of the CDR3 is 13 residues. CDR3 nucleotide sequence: TGCAGTGCTAGATCAGGAGGAGGACTTGAGCAGTTCTTC. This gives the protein CSARSGGGLEQFF.

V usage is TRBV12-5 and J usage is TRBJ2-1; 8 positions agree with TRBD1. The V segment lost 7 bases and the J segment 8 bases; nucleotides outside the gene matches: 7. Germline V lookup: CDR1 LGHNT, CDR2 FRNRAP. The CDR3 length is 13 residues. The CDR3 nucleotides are TGTGCTAGTGCGTTCCTACAGGGGGATGAGCAGTTCTTC. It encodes CASAFLQGDEQFF.

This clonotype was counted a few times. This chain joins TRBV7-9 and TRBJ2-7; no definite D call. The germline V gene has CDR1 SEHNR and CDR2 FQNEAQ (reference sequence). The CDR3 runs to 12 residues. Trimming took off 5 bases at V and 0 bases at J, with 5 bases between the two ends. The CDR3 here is CASSPYSYEQYF. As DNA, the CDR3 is TGTGCCAGCAGCCCTTACTCCTACGAGCAGTACTTC. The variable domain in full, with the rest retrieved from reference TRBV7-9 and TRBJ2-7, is DTGVSQNPRHKITKRGQNVTFRCDPISEHNRLYWYRQTLGQGPEFLTYFQNEAQLEKSRLLSDRFSAERPKGSFSTLEIQRTEQGDSAMYLCASSPYSYEQYFGPGTRLTVT.

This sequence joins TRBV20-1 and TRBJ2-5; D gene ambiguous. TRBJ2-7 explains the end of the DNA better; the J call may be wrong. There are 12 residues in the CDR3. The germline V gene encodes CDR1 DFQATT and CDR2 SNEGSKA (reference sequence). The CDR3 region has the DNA TGCAGTGCTCCGTTCTCGGCCTACGAGCAGTACTTC. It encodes CSAPFSAYEQYF.

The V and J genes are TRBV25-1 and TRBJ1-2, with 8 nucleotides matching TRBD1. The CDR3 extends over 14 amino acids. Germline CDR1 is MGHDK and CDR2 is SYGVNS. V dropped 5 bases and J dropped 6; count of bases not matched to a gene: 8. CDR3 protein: CASSPATGAHGYTF. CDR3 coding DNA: TGTGCCAGCAGTCCAGCGACAGGGGCCCATGGCTACACCTTC.

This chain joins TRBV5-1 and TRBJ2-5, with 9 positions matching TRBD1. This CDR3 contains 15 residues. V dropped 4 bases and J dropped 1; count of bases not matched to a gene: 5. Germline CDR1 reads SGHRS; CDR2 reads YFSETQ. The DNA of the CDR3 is TGCGCCAGCAGCAGCCGGGACAGGGCCCAAGAGACCCAGTACTTC. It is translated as CASSSRDRAQETQYF.

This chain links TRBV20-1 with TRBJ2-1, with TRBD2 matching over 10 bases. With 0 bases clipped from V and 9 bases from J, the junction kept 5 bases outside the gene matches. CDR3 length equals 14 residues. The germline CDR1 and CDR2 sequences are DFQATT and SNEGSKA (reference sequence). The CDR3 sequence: CSARDPAGGSEQFF. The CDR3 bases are TGCAGTGCTAGAGATCCAGCGGGGGGGTCTGAGCAGTTCTTC.

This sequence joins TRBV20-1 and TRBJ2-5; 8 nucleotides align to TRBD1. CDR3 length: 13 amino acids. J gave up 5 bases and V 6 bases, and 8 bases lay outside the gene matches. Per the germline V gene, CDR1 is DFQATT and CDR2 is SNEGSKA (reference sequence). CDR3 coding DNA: TGCAGTGCCCCCTTTGGGGACAGGGAGACCCAGTACTTC. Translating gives CSAPFGDRETQYF.

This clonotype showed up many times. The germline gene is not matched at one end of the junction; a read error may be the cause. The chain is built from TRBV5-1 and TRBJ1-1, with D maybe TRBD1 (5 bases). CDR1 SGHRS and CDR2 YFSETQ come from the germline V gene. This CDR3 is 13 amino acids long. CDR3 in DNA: TGTGCCAGCAGCCCTACAGGGAACACTGAAGCTTTCTTT. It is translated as CASSPTGNTEAFF.

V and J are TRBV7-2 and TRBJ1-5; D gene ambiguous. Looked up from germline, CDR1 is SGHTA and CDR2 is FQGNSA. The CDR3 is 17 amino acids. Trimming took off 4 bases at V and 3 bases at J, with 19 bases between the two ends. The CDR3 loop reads CASSSPLREFDNQPQHF. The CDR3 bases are TGTGCCAGCAGCTCTCCCTTGCGGGAATTTGACAATCAGCCCCAGCATTTT.

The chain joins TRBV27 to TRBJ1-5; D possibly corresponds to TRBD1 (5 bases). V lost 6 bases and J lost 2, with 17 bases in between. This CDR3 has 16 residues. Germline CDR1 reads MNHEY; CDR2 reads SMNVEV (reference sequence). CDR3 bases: TGTGCCAGCAGCCCCATCCAGGGCGGGGGCAATCAGCCCCAGCATTTT. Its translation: CASSPIQGGGNQPQHF.

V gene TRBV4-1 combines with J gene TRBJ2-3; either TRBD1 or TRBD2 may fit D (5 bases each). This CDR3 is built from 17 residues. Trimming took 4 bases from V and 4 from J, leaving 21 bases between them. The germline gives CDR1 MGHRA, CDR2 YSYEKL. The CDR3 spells CASSPSTGPSWPDTQYF. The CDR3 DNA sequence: TGCGCCAGCAGCCCCAGTACGGGACCATCGTGGCCAGATACGCAGTATTTT.

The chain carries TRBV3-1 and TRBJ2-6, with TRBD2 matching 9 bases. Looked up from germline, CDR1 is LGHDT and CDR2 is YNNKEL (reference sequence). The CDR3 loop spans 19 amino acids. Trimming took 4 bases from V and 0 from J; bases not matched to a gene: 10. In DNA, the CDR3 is TGTGCCAGCAGCCCGCCTTTGCGGGGGGGGATCTCTGGGGCCAACGTCCTGACTTTC. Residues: CASSPPLRGGISGANVLTF.

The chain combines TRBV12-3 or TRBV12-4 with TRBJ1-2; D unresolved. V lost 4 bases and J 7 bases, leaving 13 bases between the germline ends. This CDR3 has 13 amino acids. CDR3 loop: CASSWREKAGYTF. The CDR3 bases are TGTGCCAGCAGTTGGAGGGAAAAGGCTGGCTACACCTTC.

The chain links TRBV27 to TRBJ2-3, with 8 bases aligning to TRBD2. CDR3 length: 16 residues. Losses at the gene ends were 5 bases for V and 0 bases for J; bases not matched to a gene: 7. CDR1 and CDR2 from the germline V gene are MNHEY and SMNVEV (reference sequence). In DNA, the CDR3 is TGTGCCAGCAGTCGACGAGCGGGGGCTAGCACAGATACGCAGTATTTT. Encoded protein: CASSRRAGASTDTQYF.

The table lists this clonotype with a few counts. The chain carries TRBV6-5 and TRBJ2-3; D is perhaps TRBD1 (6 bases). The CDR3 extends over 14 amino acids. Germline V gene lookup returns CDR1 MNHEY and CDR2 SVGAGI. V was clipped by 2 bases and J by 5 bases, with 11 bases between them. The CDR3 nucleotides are TGTGCCAGCAGTTACAGGGGGATAGAAGATACGCAGTATTTT. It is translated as CASSYRGIEDTQYF.

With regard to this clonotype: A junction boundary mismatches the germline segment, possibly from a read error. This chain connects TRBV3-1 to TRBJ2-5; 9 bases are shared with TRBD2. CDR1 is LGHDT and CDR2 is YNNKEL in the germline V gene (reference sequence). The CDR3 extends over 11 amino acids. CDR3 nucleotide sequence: TGTGCCAGCAGCCATAGCGGGGGCCTCGCCTTC. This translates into CASSHSGGLAF.

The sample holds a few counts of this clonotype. The CDR3 sequence: CASSLGDRVYGYTF. In DNA, the CDR3 is TGTGCCAGCAGCTTGGGGGACAGGGTCTATGGCTACACCTTC. The chain has TRBV5-5 and TRBJ1-2; 9 nucleotides align to TRBD1. This CDR3 is built from 14 residues. Germline trimming cut 0 bases from V and 4 bases from J; bases unmatched to any gene: 1. The germline gives CDR1 SGHKS, CDR2 YYEKEE (reference sequence).

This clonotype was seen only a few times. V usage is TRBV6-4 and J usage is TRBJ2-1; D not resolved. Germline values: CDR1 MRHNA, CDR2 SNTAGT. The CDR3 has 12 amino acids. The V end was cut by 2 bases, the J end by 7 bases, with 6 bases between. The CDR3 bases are TGTGCCAGCAGTGACGAAGGGAATGAGCAGTTCTTC. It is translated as CASSDEGNEQFF.

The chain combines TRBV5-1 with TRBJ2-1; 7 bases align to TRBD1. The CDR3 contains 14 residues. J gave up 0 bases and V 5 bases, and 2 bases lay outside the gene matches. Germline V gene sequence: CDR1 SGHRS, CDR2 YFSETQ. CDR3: CASRGTDSYNEQFF. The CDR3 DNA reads TGCGCCAGCAGGGGGACAGACTCCTACAATGAGCAGTTCTTC.

The CDR3 sequence: CASSPRAQGVGNEQFF. In DNA, the CDR3 is TGTGCCAGCAGCCCAAGGGCGCAGGGGGTGGGCAATGAGCAGTTCTTC. The chain links TRBV3-1 to TRBJ2-1; 7 bases map to TRBD1. There are 16 residues in the CDR3. Germline loops: CDR1 LGHDT, CDR2 YNNKEL (reference sequence). Trimming removed 4 bases from V and 6 bases from J; junction bases left unmatched: 12.